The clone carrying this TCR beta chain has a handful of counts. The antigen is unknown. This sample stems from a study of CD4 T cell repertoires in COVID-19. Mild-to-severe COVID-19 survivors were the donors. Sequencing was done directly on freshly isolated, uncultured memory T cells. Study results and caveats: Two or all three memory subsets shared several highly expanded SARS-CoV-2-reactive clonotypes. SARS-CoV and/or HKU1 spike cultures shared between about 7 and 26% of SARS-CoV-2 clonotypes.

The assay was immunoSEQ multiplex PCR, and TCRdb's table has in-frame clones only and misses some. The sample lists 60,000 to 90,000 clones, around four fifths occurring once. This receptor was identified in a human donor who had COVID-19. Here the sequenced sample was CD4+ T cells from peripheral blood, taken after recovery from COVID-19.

The CDR3 loop reads CASQAGTEAFF. In DNA form, the CDR3 reads TGTGCCAGTCAAGCGGGCACTGAAGCTTTCTTT. The chain has TRBV18 and TRBJ1-1; D unresolved. CDR3 length equals 11 residues. Germline V gene lookup returns CDR1 KGHSH and CDR2 LQKENI. The V end was cut by 9 bases, the J end by 4 bases, with 9 bases between.